This TCR beta chain was documented in a study of graft-versus-host responses after intestinal transplantation. Study summary: Multivisceral, liver-intestinal, or isolated intestinal grafts went to recipients. Anti-thymocyte globulin served as induction for all recipients, who then took tacrolimus and steroids for about three years. Study-level findings and limits: Levels of circulating GvH clones at their peak were associated with early post-transplant HvG declines. Analysis identified GvH clones in recipient marrow, with some appearing first in ileum or blood.

This CDR3 comprises 16 residues. The germline V and J ends were trimmed by 5 bases and 0 bases, with 16 bases remaining between them. The germline CDR1 and CDR2 sequences are SGHRS and YFSETQ. TCRdb keeps only in-frame clones here, not all; method: immunoSEQ multiplex PCR. The repertoire holds roughly 80,000 clones, with about 90% as singletons. With regard to this clone: What it binds is not known.

The V gene is TRBV5-1, the J gene TRBJ2-3; D may be TRBD2 (6 bases). The receptor was derived from a human patient who received an intestinal transplant, so some T cells may come from the graft donor. Sequences were derived from PBMCs, sampled 98 days after intestinal transplantation. In nucleotides, the CDR3 is TGCGCCAGCAGAAAAGCGCGGGGCCTTAGCACAGATACGCAGTATTTT. This codes for CASRKARGLSTDTQYF.